A selection of T cell receptor beta chains follows, all from one sample in a study of CD8+CD57+ T cells in acquired aplastic anemia. Via MiXCR, TCRdb re-called the reads, giving one row per CDR3 protein. Of about 160,000 distinct CDR3 sequences listed, 40% to 50% are singletons. Material for sequencing was sorted CD4+, CD8+, or CD8+CD57+ T cells (not recorded which) from PBMCs. The receptors were sampled from a human donor with aplastic anemia. Both conserved end residues are part of each CDR3. D genes are given only for firm matches. Rows may omit the clone size; those that give it use once, few, many or a size class.

abundance	len	d_gene	j_gene	v_gene	CDR3nt	CDR3aa
-	12	-	TRBJ1-6	TRBV10-3	TGTGCCATCAGCCTAGACAGTACGCCCCTCCACTTT	CAISLDSTPLHF
-	16	TRBD2	TRBJ2-7	TRBV20-1	TGCAGTGCTAGATCACTAGCGGGAGGGACTACTGTCGAGCAGTACTTC	CSARSLAGGTTVEQYF
few	12	-	TRBJ1-1	TRBV6-5	TGTGCCAGCAGTTCGGGGTTGGAAGGGACTTTCTTT	CASSSGLEGTFF
many	15	TRBD1	TRBJ1-1	TRBV20-1	TGCAGTGCGGGGACAGGGAGAGGGATGAACACTGAAGCTTTCTTT	CSAGTGRGMNTEAFF
-	17	TRBD1	TRBJ1-1	TRBV25-1	TGTGCCAGCACGCCCCATGACTACAGGGGTCGGAACACTGAAGCTTTCTTT	CASTPHDYRGRNTEAFF
-	13	TRBD2	TRBJ2-7	TRBV20-1	TGCAGTGCTCCCCGGGCTAGCGGGAGCGAGCAGTACTTC	CSAPRASGSEQYF
-	17	TRBD1	TRBJ1-2	TRBV11-2	TGTGCCAGCAGAAGGCAGGCAGGGGGCGAGGGGAACTATGGCTACACCTTC	CASRRQAGGEGNYGYTF
-	15	-	TRBJ2-7	TRBV2	TGTGCCAGCAGTGTGATAAAAGGCAGGACCTACGAGCAGTACTTC	CASSVIKGRTYEQYF
-	16	TRBD1	TRBJ1-1	TRBV9	TGTGCCAGCAGCGTAGATCCGGACAGGGTTCACACTGAAGCTTTCTTT	CASSVDPDRVHTEAFF
-	13	-	TRBJ1-1	TRBV27	TGTGCCAGCAGGTACAGGGTTTGGACTGAAGCTTTCTTT	CASRYRVWTEAFF
-	16	TRBD1	TRBJ1-1	TRBV25-1	TGTGCCAGCAGTACCCGGGACAGGGGTGGGACCACTGAAGCTTTCTTT	CASSTRDRGGTTEAFF
-	12	-	TRBJ1-1	TRBV29-1	TGCAGCGTTGGAGTGGGGAACATTGAAGCTTTCTTT	CSVGVGNIEAFF
many	13	-	TRBJ2-7	TRBV2	TGTGCCAGCAAGCTCGACGGGAACTACGAGCAGTACTTC	CASKLDGNYEQYF
many	16	TRBD1	TRBJ2-7	TRBV19	TGTGCCAGTATCAACCCCGGACAGGTCGACTCCTACGAGCAGTACTTC	CASINPGQVDSYEQYF
-	15	-	TRBJ2-3	TRBV15	TGTGCCACCAGCAGAGACTACCGGAACACAGATACGCAGTATTTT	CATSRDYRNTDTQYF
many	14	-	TRBJ1-1	TRBV12-3/TRBV12-4	TGTGCCAGCAGTTTAACAGCCAGGAACACTGAAGCTTTCTTT	CASSLTARNTEAFF
few	13	TRBD1	TRBJ1-1	TRBV19	TGTGCCAGTAGTGTCCCGGACAGGGTTGAAGCTTTCTTT	CASSVPDRVEAFF
many	12	-	TRBJ2-5	TRBV12-3/TRBV12-4	TGTGCCAGCAGTTACCATTCGGAGACCCAGTACTTC	CASSYHSETQYF
-	14	TRBD1	TRBJ1-6	TRBV9	TGTGCCAGCAGCGAGACCGGGACAGGGTCACCCCTCCACTTT	CASSETGTGSPLHF
-	12	TRBD1	TRBJ1-1	TRBV19	TGTGCCAGTAGTCCACAGGGGAAGTTGGCTTTCTTT	CASSPQGKLAFF
many	13	-	TRBJ1-2	TRBV20-1	TGCAGTGCTAGAGACAGGGTGAAACGCAGCTACACCTTC	CSARDRVKRSYTF
many	13	-	TRBJ2-1	TRBV7-2	TGTGCCAGCAGGGGCCGTTCCTACAATGAGCAGTTCTTC	CASRGRSYNEQFF
-	13	-	TRBJ1-2	TRBV15	TGTGCCACCAGCAGCGGGGATCGTGCTGGCTACACCTTC	CATSSGDRAGYTF
many	12	-	TRBJ2-1	TRBV7-9	TGTGCCAGCAGCTTAGAACCCAATGAGCAGTTCTTC	CASSLEPNEQFF
few	15	TRBD1	TRBJ1-6	TRBV19	TGTGCCAGTATCCCAGGGGGCGGCAGGAATTCACCCCTCCACTTT	CASIPGGGRNSPLHF
-	12	TRBD1	TRBJ1-2	TRBV2	TGTGCCAGCAAACAGGGGACATATGGCTACACCTTC	CASKQGTYGYTF
-	12	-	TRBJ2-5	TRBV7-2	TGTGCCAGCAGCTGGACACAAGAGACCCAGTACTTC	CASSWTQETQYF
many	15	TRBD2	TRBJ2-1	TRBV4-1	TGCGCCAGCAGCCAAGTTAGCGGGAGGGCCAATGAGCAGTTCTTC	CASSQVSGRANEQFF
-	15	-	TRBJ2-7	TRBV29-1	TGCAGCGTGGTACCGACTCACGGGTCCTCCTACGAGCAGTACTTC	CSVVPTHGSSYEQYF
many	12	TRBD2	TRBJ2-1	TRBV7-9	TGTGCCAGCAGCTTAGATCCGGGACTACAGTTCTTC	CASSLDPGLQFF
-	13	TRBD2	TRBJ2-1	TRBV19	TGTGCCACTGGACTAGCGGGGTACAATGAGCAGTTCTTC	CATGLAGYNEQFF
-	13	-	TRBJ2-1	TRBV19	TGTGCCAGTAGTATGGCCTTATCGGGCATGCTGTTCTTC	CASSMALSGMLFF
many	12	-	TRBJ2-6	TRBV28	TGTGCCGGCAGCTCTGGGGCCAACGTCCTGACTTTC	CAGSSGANVLTF
-	14	-	TRBJ2-7	TRBV10-3	TGTGCCATCAGTGAGGGTCACGCGAAAGACGAGCAGTACTTC	CAISEGHAKDEQYF
many	11	-	TRBJ2-1	TRBV9	TGTGCCAGCAGCGGATTTTATGAGCAGTTCTTC	CASSGFYEQFF
-	13	-	TRBJ2-5	TRBV4-2	TGTGCCAGCAGCCAAGGGACAAGGGAGACCCAGTACTTC	CASSQGTRETQYF
many	12	-	TRBJ1-1	TRBV6-1	TGTGCCAGCAGTGACCCGGACACTGAAGCTTTCTTT	CASSDPDTEAFF
many	15	TRBD1	TRBJ2-7	TRBV6-1	TGTGCCAGCAGTACCTGGGACAGCCGCTCCTACGAGCAGTACTTC	CASSTWDSRSYEQYF
many	14	-	TRBJ1-4	TRBV15	TGTGCCACCAGTCCTATCCCGGACGGGGAAAAACTGTTTTTT	CATSPIPDGEKLFF
few	11	-	TRBJ1-2	TRBV20-1	TGCAGTGCTCCCGGGACCCATGGCTACACCTTC	CSAPGTHGYTF
many	14	-	TRBJ2-2	TRBV2	TGTGCCAGCGGGAACGGGGGGAACACCGGGGAGCTGTTTTTT	CASGNGGNTGELFF
-	12	-	TRBJ1-2	TRBV7-2	TGTGCCAGCAGCTCTGGGTTCTATGGCTACACCTTC	CASSSGFYGYTF
-	18	-	TRBJ2-7	TRBV15	TGTGCCACCAGCAGAGATAACACCGGGGGACACGGAAGCTACGAGCAGTACTTC	CATSRDNTGGHGSYEQYF
-	14	-	TRBJ1-5	TRBV19	TGTGCCAGTAGTATTGGACTTAGCAATCAGCCCCAGCATTTT	CASSIGLSNQPQHF
few	14	-	TRBJ2-7	TRBV20-1	TGCAGTGCTCCACCAATTGGGACTCCCTACGAGCAGTACTTC	CSAPPIGTPYEQYF
-	13	-	TRBJ2-7	TRBV7-3	TGTGCCAGCAGCTGGGAGAGGGAAGGCGAGCAGTACTTC	CASSWEREGEQYF
once	15	-	TRBJ1-2	TRBV10-3	TGTGCCATCAGGGTCCCCTTGACGGAGAACTATGGCTACACCTTC	CAIRVPLTENYGYTF
many	14	TRBD1	TRBJ1-4	TRBV9	TGTGCCAGCAGCTTCACACCCGGACAGGGGGAACTGTTTTTT	CASSFTPGQGELFF
many	13	TRBD1	TRBJ1-1	TRBV7-8	TGTGCCAGCAGCTTGACAGGGGAGGTTCGAGCTTTCTTT	CASSLTGEVRAFF
-	15	-	TRBJ2-7	TRBV10-2	TGCGCCAGCCTGGGGACGCGGGTTGAGGGAGCCGAGCAGTACTTC	CASLGTRVEGAEQYF
few	13	-	TRBJ2-7	TRBV28	TGTGCCAGCACCCCCCGCAGGGCCTACGAGCAGTACTTC	CASTPRRAYEQYF
many	16	TRBD2	TRBJ2-1	TRBV5-6	TGTGCCAGCAGCTTGGCAGGACTAGCGGGAGAAGTGGGGCAGTTCTTC	CASSLAGLAGEVGQFF
many	14	TRBD1	TRBJ1-1	TRBV12-3/TRBV12-4	TGTGCCAGCAGGATAGGGACAGGGATCGCTGAAGCTTTCTTT	CASRIGTGIAEAFF
-	16	TRBD1	TRBJ1-1	TRBV18	TGTGCCAGCTCACCACTACGGGGACAGGTGAACACTGAAGCTTTCTTT	CASSPLRGQVNTEAFF
-	15	TRBD1	TRBJ1-2	TRBV15	TGTGCCACCAGTTTTCCCGGGACAGGCGACTATGGCTACACCTTC	CATSFPGTGDYGYTF
many	11	-	TRBJ1-4	TRBV19	TGTGCCAGTCGGGGGGAGTTATTGCTGTTTTTT	CASRGELLLFF
-	14	-	TRBJ2-1	TRBV19	TGTGCCAGTAGGAACCCGGCGGTTTACAATGAGCAGTTCTTC	CASRNPAVYNEQFF